The 23 T cell receptor beta chains listed next were all sequenced from one sample in a study of OX40 agonist ivuxolimab in advanced cancers. The repertoire was sequenced with immunoSEQ multiplex PCR; TCRdb's copy has only in-frame clones and lacks some. The top ten hold around 1.3% of the sample, which has about 54,000 clones, around four fifths seen once. The sample here was CD4+ or CD8+ T cells sorted from blood, taken in a trial of the OX40 agonist ivuxolimab. The receptors derive from an adult with an advanced solid tumor such as melanoma, head and neck, liver or kidney cancer.

This chain links TRBV14 with TRBJ2-1; a weak D match, TRBD1 (7 bases). Trimming cost V 2 bases and J 9 bases, with 14 bases left between them. The CDR3 contains 14 residues. Germline CDR1 SGHDN, CDR2 FVKESK. In nucleotides, the CDR3 is TGTGCCAGCAGCCAAATACGACAGGGAGGTGAGCAGTTCTTC. Its translation is CASSQIRQGGEQFF.

This chain uses TRBV7-2 with TRBJ2-6; tentatively, D is TRBD2 (6 bases). Germline-derived CDR1 and CDR2 are SGHTA and FQGNSA. This CDR3 has 15 residues. Trimming took off 5 bases at V and 0 bases at J, with 8 bases between the two ends. CDR3 sequence reads: CASSRGSSGANVLTF. DNA for the CDR3: TGTGCCAGCAGCCGGGGGAGCTCTGGGGCCAACGTCCTGACTTTC.

This clone was observed once. The chain has TRBV7-8 and TRBJ2-5; 8 nucleotides line up with TRBD1. This CDR3 has 15 amino acids. Germline V gives CDR1 SGHVS, CDR2 FQNEAQ. V trimming: 1 base; J trimming: 10 bases; junction bases outside the gene matches: 11. The CDR3: CASSLGSTGGILQYF. The CDR3 nucleotides are TGTGCCAGCAGCTTAGGGTCCACAGGGGGAATCCTCCAGTACTTC.

Here the CDR3 DNA reads TGTGCCATCAGTGAGTCAGGACAGGGCAATGAGCAGTTCTTC. It encodes CAISESGQGNEQFF. The rearrangement joins TRBV10-3 to TRBJ2-1, with TRBD1 identical over 8 bases. The CDR3 consists of 14 residues. Trimming took 0 bases from V and 6 from J; bases not matched to a gene: 1. Germline loops: CDR1 ENHRY, CDR2 SYGVKD.

The chain links TRBV18 to TRBJ1-1; 8 positions agree with TRBD1. The length of the CDR3 is 18 residues. The germline V gene has CDR1 KGHSH and CDR2 LQKENI. The J segment lost 1 base and the V segment lost 3 bases, leaving 13 bases of the junction unmatched. The CDR3 here is CASSPYPFGTGQNTEAFF. CDR3 DNA: TGTGCCAGCTCACCCTATCCCTTCGGGACAGGTCAGAACACTGAAGCTTTCTTT.

The V gene is TRBV25-1, the J gene TRBJ1-1; a possible D gene is TRBD1 (5 bases). Germline V gene lookup returns CDR1 MGHDK and CDR2 SYGVNS. V lost 6 bases and J lost 7, with 9 bases in between. CDR3 length: 11 residues. DNA for the CDR3: TGTGCCAGCAGCGGGACGGTTGAAGCTTTCTTT. Its translation: CASSGTVEAFF.

The V and J genes are TRBV18 and TRBJ1-2; D possibly corresponds to TRBD1 (5 bases). In germline, CDR1 is KGHSH, CDR2 LQKENI. CDR3 size: 14 residues. V gave up 1 base and J gave up 6 bases, with 12 bases separating them. The CDR3 bases are TGTGCCAGCTCACCACTCTCAGGGCCGGATGGCTACACCTTC. This encodes CASSPLSGPDGYTF.

The chain couples TRBV7-9 to TRBJ2-7; D remains ambiguous. CDR1 and CDR2 (germline): SEHNR, FQNEAQ (reference sequence). The CDR3 spans 13 residues. The ends were cut back, 3 bases at V and 2 bases at J, with 8 bases in the middle. The CDR3 sequence: CASSLGSPYEQYF. The CDR3 DNA reads as TGTGCCAGCAGCTTGGGCAGCCCCTACGAGCAGTACTTC.

This sequence joins TRBV5-6 and TRBJ1-2, with 7 bases aligning to TRBD1. This CDR3 contains 14 residues. V trimming: 4 bases; J trimming: 4 bases; junction bases outside the gene matches: 7. Germline V gene sequence: CDR1 SGHDT, CDR2 YYEEEE. The CDR3 sequence: CASSPRDRVYGYTF. CDR3 nucleotides: TGTGCCAGCAGCCCCCGAGACAGGGTCTATGGCTACACCTTC.

The V call is TRBV28, the J call TRBJ2-2; 8 nucleotides agree with TRBD1. V dropped 6 bases and J dropped 0; count of bases not matched to a gene: 3. Looked up from germline, CDR1 is MDHEN and CDR2 is SYDVKM. The CDR3 extends over 15 amino acids. The CDR3 reads CASRSTGANTGELFF. The CDR3 nucleotides read TGTGCCAGCAGATCGACAGGGGCGAACACCGGGGAGCTGTTTTTT. Combining the CDR3 with reference TRBV28 and TRBJ2-2 gives the whole variable domain DVKVTQSSRYLVKRTGEKVFLECVQDMDHENMFWYRQDPGLGLRLIYFSYDVKMKEKGDIPEGYSVSREKKERFSLILESASTNQTSMYLCASRSTGANTGELFFGEGSRLTVL.

The V and J genes are TRBV19 and TRBJ1-1; TRBD1 matches 7 bases. The CDR3 contains 14 residues. Losses at the gene ends were 5 bases for V and 4 bases for J; bases not matched to a gene: 7. Germline V gene sequence: CDR1 LNHDA, CDR2 SQIVND (reference sequence). CDR3 DNA sequence: TGTGCCAGTAGTGGACCAGGGGGGACCACTGAAGCTTTCTTT. Amino acids: CASSGPGGTTEAFF.

The chain carries TRBV27 and TRBJ1-5, with 8 bases fitting TRBD1. With 7 bases clipped from V and 4 bases from J, the junction kept 6 bases outside the gene matches. This CDR3 contains 14 residues. Germline lookup yields CDR1 MNHEY and CDR2 SMNVEV (reference sequence). In DNA, the CDR3 is TGTGCCAGCATGCGGACAGGGCCTAATCAGCCCCAGCATTTT. It yields the protein CASMRTGPNQPQHF.

The genes are TRBV7-9 and TRBJ1-5; 11 bases map to TRBD1. Germline-derived CDR1 and CDR2 are SEHNR and FQNEAQ (reference sequence). V lost 1 base to trimming and J lost 7 bases; unmatched junction nucleotides: 6. The CDR3 runs to 16 residues. The CDR3 loop is CASSLDGQGAGQPQHF. The DNA of the CDR3 is TGTGCCAGCAGCTTAGATGGACAGGGGGCTGGACAGCCCCAGCATTTT.

The chain joins TRBV7-9 to TRBJ2-1, with D perhaps TRBD1 (5 bases). The CDR3 loop spans 13 amino acids. The germline CDR1 and CDR2 sequences are SEHNR and FQNEAQ (reference sequence). V lost 2 bases and J 8 bases, leaving 10 bases between the germline ends. The CDR3 DNA follows: TGTGCCAGCAGCTTAAACTGGGGCGATGAGCAGTTCTTC. Amino acids: CASSLNWGDEQFF.

This sequence joins TRBV14 and TRBJ1-3; TRBD1 is a possible D gene (5 bases). Germline V lookup: CDR1 SGHDN, CDR2 FVKESK. The CDR3 covers 15 residues. Trimming removed 3 bases at V and 1 base at J, with 10 bases between. CDR3: CASSHYRQSGNTIYF. In DNA form, the CDR3 reads TGTGCCAGCAGCCATTACAGGCAATCTGGAAACACCATATATTTT.

This clone was recorded a few times. This rearrangement joins TRBV2 to TRBJ2-1, with 11 bases lining up with TRBD2. CDR3 length equals 14 residues. V trimming: 2 bases; J trimming: 6 bases; junction bases outside the gene matches: 0. CDR1 and CDR2 from the germline V gene are SNHLY and FYNNEI. The CDR3 nucleotides read TGTGCCAGCAGTGAAACTAGCGGGAGCAATGAGCAGTTCTTC. Translation gives CASSETSGSNEQFF.

The chain couples TRBV25-1 to TRBJ1-1; a weak D match, TRBD1 (6 bases). Germline V gene sequence: CDR1 MGHDK, CDR2 SYGVNS. The ends were cut back, 2 bases at V and 4 bases at J, with 11 bases in the middle. The CDR3 totals 14 residues. The CDR3 spells CASSEPGVGTEAFF. The CDR3 bases are TGTGCCAGCAGTGAACCAGGGGTAGGCACTGAAGCTTTCTTT.

The chain recombines TRBV5-4 with TRBJ1-1, with 8 bases fitting TRBD1. The CDR3 has 14 amino acids. The J segment lost 1 base and the V segment lost 4 bases, leaving 3 bases of the junction unmatched. From germline, CDR1 is SGHNT and CDR2 YYREEE (reference sequence). The CDR3 DNA sequence: TGTGCCAGCAGCCGGGACAGGTGGAACACTGAAGCTTTCTTT. It is translated as CASSRDRWNTEAFF.

The genes are TRBV4-2 and TRBJ1-5; D not resolved. Looked up from germline, CDR1 is LGHNA and CDR2 is YNFKEQ. The CDR3 loop spans 15 amino acids. The germline V and J ends were trimmed by 0 bases and 3 bases, with 9 bases remaining between them. The CDR3 reads CASSQDVTDNQPQHF. CDR3 sequence (DNA): TGTGCCAGCAGCCAAGATGTGACGGACAATCAGCCCCAGCATTTT.

The chain is built from TRBV5-6 and TRBJ2-3; D unclear. This CDR3 has 13 amino acids. The V and J ends lost 4 bases and 2 bases respectively, with 8 bases between them. From germline, CDR1 is SGHDT and CDR2 YYEEEE. In DNA, the CDR3 is TGTGCCAGCAGCCCAGAAGACACAGATACGCAGTATTTT. Translated: CASSPEDTDTQYF.

The chain employs TRBV11-2 and TRBJ1-2; 7 nucleotides match TRBD1. The CDR3 is made up of 15 amino acids. Trimming removed 0 bases from V and 2 bases from J; junction bases left unmatched: 3. Germline CDR1 and CDR2: SGHAT and FQNNGV. The DNA of the CDR3 is TGTGCCAGCAGCTTAGATAGGGGACAGAACTATGGCTACACCTTC. It translates to CASSLDRGQNYGYTF.

Concerning this clone itself: The junction differs from germline at one of its ends, possibly a read error. The chain couples TRBV25-1 to TRBJ2-7; D remains unclear. The CDR3 sequence is 12 residues long. Per the germline V gene, CDR1 is MGHDK and CDR2 is SYGVNS. In DNA form, the CDR3 reads TGTGCCAGCAGTGAAGACCAGCGACCGCTAGATTTC. This gives the protein CASSEDQRPLDF.

The V and J genes are TRBV25-1 and TRBJ2-5; TRBD1 might be the D (6 bases). V was cut by 2 bases and J by 6 bases, with 13 bases left in between. CDR3 length: 14 residues. Germline values: CDR1 MGHDK, CDR2 SYGVNS. In nucleotides, the CDR3 is TGTGCCAGCAGTGAAACAGGGTGGATTCAGACCCAGTACTTC. Residues: CASSETGWIQTQYF.